These T cell receptor beta chains were read from a single sample in a study of cytomegalovirus exposure and HLA in healthy donors. Sequencing used immunoSEQ multiplex PCR; TCRdb keeps in-frame clones, though not all of them. The sample table includes roughly 43,000 clones. Sequencing was done on a sample of PBMCs. Receptor source: a woman in her forties in good health and CMV-seronegative. The CDR3 runs from the conserved cysteine through the conserved F or W. D genes are given only for firm matches.

j_call	v_call	d_call	cdr3_nt	cdr3_aa
TRBJ2-1	TRBV6-5	TRBD2	TGTGCCAGCAGAAAATCCGGGACTAGATATACTGAGCAGTTCTTC	CASRKSGTRYTEQFF
TRBJ2-5	TRBV7-9	.	TGTGCCAGCAGCTTAAATGGGCTAGCTGGAGAGACCCAGTACTTC	CASSLNGLAGETQYF
TRBJ2-7	TRBV28	TRBD2	TGTGCCAGCAGCCTCTCAAAACTAGCGGGAGTATACGAGCAGTACTTC	CASSLSKLAGVYEQYF
TRBJ1-2	TRBV28	.	TGTGCCAGCAGGGCGGCGGGGGACCCCTATGGCTACACCTTC	CASRAAGDPYGYTF
TRBJ1-1	TRBV29-1	.	TGCAGCGTTGATCCGGGGAGGTCCACTGAAGCTTTCTTT	CSVDPGRSTEAFF
TRBJ1-2	TRBV2	.	TGTGCCAGCAGAATCAGCTATGGCTACACCTTC	CASRISYGYTF
TRBJ2-7	TRBV7-9	TRBD1	TGTGCCAGCAGCCCCCCCCTGCCAGGGGGCTGGGAGCAGTACTTC	CASSPPLPGGWEQYF
TRBJ2-1	TRBV7-3	.	TGTGCCAGCAGCCCGACCCCTGATGGGGCGACGCTGAGAAATGAGCAGTTCTTC	CASSPTPDGATLRNEQFF
TRBJ2-7	TRBV18	.	TGTGCCAGCTCACCAGGAAGGAGCTCCTACGAGCAGTACTTC	CASSPGRSSYEQYF
TRBJ2-7	TRBV7-9	.	TGTGCCAGCAGCTTCGAAGGGGTATACGAGCAGTACTTC	CASSFEGVYEQYF
TRBJ2-4	TRBV15	.	TGTGCCACCAGCACCCCAGAGGAGGGAAACATTCAGTACTTC	CATSTPEEGNIQYF
TRBJ2-1	TRBV29-1	.	TGCAGCGTTGGGGTGAGGGATGAGCAGTTCTTC	CSVGVRDEQFF
TRBJ2-1	TRBV18	TRBD2	TGTGCCAGCTCACCAAGGCTAGCGGAAAACAATGAGCAGTTCTTC	CASSPRLAENNEQFF
TRBJ2-5	TRBV5-4	.	TGTGCCAGCAGCCTGACTAGTCAGGGAGAGACCCAGTACTTC	CASSLTSQGETQYF
TRBJ1-1	TRBV5-4	TRBD1	TGTGCCAGCAGCTCCCGGACAGGGGGAGGGAACACTGAAGCTTTCTTT	CASSSRTGGGNTEAFF
TRBJ2-7	TRBV28	.	TGTGCCAGCAGTTTGCTAAACTACGAGCAGTACTTC	CASSLLNYEQYF
TRBJ1-5	TRBV11-2	TRBD1	TGTGCCAGCAGCCTTGACAGGGGCGATCAGCCCCAGCATTTT	CASSLDRGDQPQHF
TRBJ1-4	TRBV7-9	TRBD1	TGTGCCAGCAGCTCCGGGACAGACACAACTAATGAAAAACTGTTTTTT	CASSSGTDTTNEKLFF
TRBJ1-2	TRBV6-5	.	TGTGCCAGCAGTTTAAATACTGGGCTCGGCTACACCTTC	CASSLNTGLGYTF
TRBJ1-5	TRBV9	.	TGTGCCAGCAGCGTAGCGGCCCTCGAGGGTCAGCCCCAGCATTTT	CASSVAALEGQPQHF
TRBJ1-6	TRBV6-6	TRBD1	TGTGCCAGCAGTTACGAGGGGGCCCGAGGTTCACCCCTCCACTTT	CASSYEGARGSPLHF
TRBJ2-3	TRBV6-1	TRBD1	TGTGCCAGCAGTCGAGGACAGGGGCGCACAGATACGCAGTATTTT	CASSRGQGRTDTQYF
TRBJ2-1	TRBV19	TRBD2	TGTGCCAGTAGTAGGGGACTAGCGGCCTACAATGAGCAGTTCTTC	CASSRGLAAYNEQFF
TRBJ2-3	TRBV5-1	TRBD2	TGCGCCAGCAGCGCCCAACCGGGACTAGCGGGAGGAAGGGCAGATACGCAGTATTTT	CASSAQPGLAGGRADTQYF
TRBJ2-3	TRBV4-3	TRBD2	TGCGCCAGCAGCCAAGTTAGCGGGAGTGGACATACGCAGTATTTT	CASSQVSGSGHTQYF
TRBJ1-1	TRBV9	TRBD1	TGTGCCAGCAGTCAACAGGGGTGGAACACTGAAGCTTTCTTT	CASSQQGWNTEAFF
TRBJ2-1	TRBV27	.	TGTGCCAGCAGTACAGAGAGCTCCTACAATGAGCAGTTCTTC	CASSTESSYNEQFF
TRBJ2-7	TRBV2	.	TGTGCCAGCAGTGAAACTAGCTACGAGCAGTACTTC	CASSETSYEQYF
TRBJ1-5	TRBV11-2	TRBD1	TGTGCCAGCAGCTTAGGAGGGACAGGGGTCCAGCCCCAGCATTTT	CASSLGGTGVQPQHF
TRBJ1-1	TRBV5-5	TRBD1	TGTGCCAGCAGCATGACAGGGCGGTTGACTGAAGCTTTCTTT	CASSMTGRLTEAFF
TRBJ2-3	TRBV30	TRBD2	TGTGCCTGGATTCCTAGCGGGGGTTGGGGAACGCAGTATTTT	CAWIPSGGWGTQYF
TRBJ2-7	TRBV7-8	.	TGTGCCAGCAGCCGAGTTGGTGAGGGAGGATACTCCTACGAGCAGTACTTC	CASSRVGEGGYSYEQYF
TRBJ2-7	TRBV15	TRBD2	TGTGCCACCAGCAGAATTAGCGGGAGGAGTTCTGCCGAGCAGTACTTC	CATSRISGRSSAEQYF
TRBJ1-1	TRBV19	.	TGTGCCAGTAGTATGGGCAGGAGCGGGACACCCTCACTAGGCACTGAAGCTTTCTTT	CASSMGRSGTPSLGTEAFF
TRBJ2-7	TRBV15	.	TGTGCCACCAGCAGAGATACAAGGGGTTCCTACGAGCAGTACTTC	CATSRDTRGSYEQYF
TRBJ2-7	TRBV6-1	TRBD2	TGTGCCAGCAGTGAAAGAGCGGGGGAGCAGTACTTC	CASSERAGEQYF
TRBJ2-7	TRBV10-2	.	TGCGCCAGCAGTGAGGGGCAGGGGCGCTACGAGCAGTACTTC	CASSEGQGRYEQYF
TRBJ2-1	TRBV20-1	.	TGCAGTGCCACACTAAAGGATGAGCAGTTCTTC	CSATLKDEQFF
TRBJ2-7	TRBV6-6	TRBD1	TGTGCCAGCAGATCGGGACAGGCCTACGAGCAGTACTTC	CASRSGQAYEQYF
TRBJ2-5	TRBV5-1	.	TGCGCCAGCAGCCCCCTACCGGGAGAAGAGACCCAGTACTTC	CASSPLPGEETQYF
TRBJ2-7	TRBV27	TRBD1	TGTGCCAGCAGTTTATCGAGGGACAGGCACGAGCAGTACTTC	CASSLSRDRHEQYF
TRBJ2-3	TRBV7-6	.	TGTGCCAGCAGCTCAAGGGGTGGGGCGGATACGCAGTATTTT	CASSSRGGADTQYF
TRBJ1-1	TRBV29-1	.	TGCAGCGTGGAAATCGACAGGAAGGACACTGAAGCTTTCTTT	CSVEIDRKDTEAFF
TRBJ1-4	TRBV28	.	TGTGCCAGCAGCCAAACCTGGCAGGGTCTCGCTAATGAAAAACTGTTTTTT	CASSQTWQGLANEKLFF
TRBJ2-7	TRBV7-9	.	TGTGCCAGCAAGACTAGGCAGGGACTCTACGAGCAGTACTTC	CASKTRQGLYEQYF
TRBJ2-7	TRBV20-1	.	TGCAGTGCTAGCCGGGCCTACGAGCAGTACTTC	CSASRAYEQYF
TRBJ1-2	TRBV29-1	.	TGCAGCGTTGAAGATCTAAACTATGGCTACGCCTTC	CSVEDLNYGYAF
TRBJ2-2	TRBV7-9	TRBD1	TGTGCCAGCAGCTGGACAGGGGAGAACGGGGAGCTGTTTTTT	CASSWTGENGELFF
TRBJ2-7	TRBV28	.	TGTGCCAGCAGTTACGGGGGGCGTAGGTACGAGCAGTACTTC	CASSYGGRRYEQYF